Presented here are 15 T cell receptor beta chains from one specimen sequenced in a study of regulatory T cells in long-lasting Graves disease. Time point of the sample: persistent/refractory GD, antithyroid drugs over 5 years with positive TRAb. With RNA extracted from PBMCs as input, the TCR library was made. For TCR beta, libraries came from iRepertoire HTBI primers and Arm-PCR of CDR3 regions. Each CDR3 protein is one row after TCRdb ran MiXCR on the multiplex PCR reads. The table shows a few hundred thousand distinct CDR3 sequences, with roughly 24% occurring only once. Specimen: peripheral blood mononuclear cells (PBMCs), collected when the disease was refractory, from a patient treated with antithyroid drugs. Receptors originate from a woman between 40 and 50 years old with Graves disease.

This clonotype appeared a few times. This sequence joins TRBV7-9 and TRBJ1-2; D call uncertain. Germline V gene sequence: CDR1 SEHNR, CDR2 FQNEAQ (reference sequence). The CDR3 loop spans 14 amino acids. The V end lost 3 bases, the J end lost 8 bases, and 16 bases lay between the germline ends. This chain's CDR3 is CASSFGGQAEGYTF. The CDR3 region has the DNA TGTGCCAGCAGCTTCGGTGGGCAGGCTGAAGGCTACACCTTC.

This clonotype showed up just once. The V call is TRBV11-2, the J call TRBJ2-6; 9 bases are a match to TRBD1. CDR1 is SGHAT, CDR2 FQNNGV, per germline. This CDR3 region has 20 residues. Unmatched junction bases numbered 13, after V lost 4 bases and J lost 0 bases. CDR3 sequence (DNA): TGTGCCAGCAGCTCAATAAGGAGGACAGGGGAATTCTCTGGGGCCAACGTCCTGACTTTC. It codes for CASSSIRRTGEFSGANVLTF. Full variable domain (outside the CDR3, taken from reference TRBV11-2 and TRBJ2-6): EAGVAQSPRYKIIEKRQSVAFWCNPISGHATLYWYQQILGQGPKLLIQFQNNGVVDDSQLPKDRFSAERLKGVDSTLKIQPAKLEDSAVYLCASSSIRRTGEFSGANVLTFGAGSRLTVL.

This clonotype was counted a few times. A much larger clone sits a single nucleotide away, making a read error possible. V is TRBV28 and J is TRBJ1-1, with TRBD1 matching 7 bases. J was trimmed by 1 base and V by 11 bases; bases with no gene match: 13. CDR1 and CDR2 from the germline V gene are MDHEN and SYDVKM. This CDR3 spans 15 amino acids. The CDR3 DNA sequence: TGTGCCGGTCGCGGCGTGGGGACAGAGAACACTGAAGCTTTCTTT. Protein sequence: CAGRGVGTENTEAFF. Combining the CDR3 with reference TRBV28 and TRBJ1-1 gives the whole variable domain DVKVTQSSRYLVKRTGEKVFLECVQDMDHENMFWYRQDPGLGLRLIYFSYDVKMKEKGDIPEGYSVSREKKERFSLILESASTNQTSMYLCAGRGVGTENTEAFFGQGTRLTVV.

This clonotype was detected ten times or more. The chain is built from TRBV27 and TRBJ2-5; a possible D gene is TRBD2 (5 bases). The CDR3 has 15 amino acids. V lost 4 bases, J lost 5 bases, and 17 bases lay in between. Germline-derived CDR1 and CDR2 are MNHEY and SMNVEV (reference sequence). CDR3 DNA: TGTGCCAGCAGTTATGCTAGCAGATACTGGGAGACCCAGTACTTC. It specifies CASSYASRYWETQYF.

This clonotype came up a few times. V is TRBV11-2 and J is TRBJ2-1; D remains unclear. V was cut by 2 bases and J by 9 bases, with 11 bases left in between. The germline gives CDR1 SGHAT, CDR2 FQNNGV. The CDR3 covers 13 residues. The CDR3 DNA sequence: TGTGCCAGCAGCTTATTCCAGCGCACTGAGCAGTTCTTC. Translation gives CASSLFQRTEQFF.

The table lists this clonotype with many counts. The V call is TRBV29-1, the J call TRBJ2-5; tentatively, D is TRBD1 (6 bases). V was clipped by 4 bases and J by 7 bases, with 16 bases between them. The CDR3 has 13 amino acids. The germline V gene encodes CDR1 SQVTM and CDR2 ANQGSEA. In DNA form, the CDR3 reads TGCAGCGTTGGGGACATAACCACGGGGACCCAGTACTTC. This gives the protein CSVGDITTGTQYF.

This clonotype turned up a few times. A much larger clone is a single base away; this may be a read error. This sequence joins TRBV28 and TRBJ1-2, with D uncertain. There are 13 residues in the CDR3. CDR1 is MDHEN, CDR2 SYDVKM, per germline. V gave up 6 bases and J gave up 4 bases, with 12 bases separating them. CDR3: CASRPAPGYGYTF. CDR3 in DNA: TGTGCCAGCAGACCCGCACCGGGCTATGGCTACACCTTC.

The V call is TRBV3-1, the J call TRBJ1-1, with a possible D match to TRBD1 (6 bases). This CDR3 spans 13 amino acids. Germline-derived CDR1 and CDR2 are LGHDT and YNNKEL (reference sequence). Trimming removed 4 bases from V and 6 bases from J, with 12 bases in between. The CDR3 DNA follows: TGTGCCAGCAGCCCTTTAGGGGGGGCTGAAGCTTTCTTT. Amino acids: CASSPLGGAEAFF.

The chain employs TRBV6-5 and TRBJ2-3, with TRBD2 identical over 8 bases. The germline V gene has CDR1 MNHEY and CDR2 SVGAGI. The junction had 16 bases not matched to a gene; V was cut back by 0 bases and J by 2 bases. This CDR3 spans 20 amino acids. The CDR3 DNA is TGTGCCAGCAGTTACTCGCGACGCGGGAGGATGGGTTCCTCCACAGATACGCAGTATTTT. Its protein is CASSYSRRGRMGSSTDTQYF.

This clonotype has a handful of counts. The chain employs TRBV28 and TRBJ2-7; maybe TRBD1 (6 bases). V lost 9 bases and J 0 bases, leaving 15 bases between the germline ends. This CDR3 has 14 amino acids. The germline V gene has CDR1 MDHEN and CDR2 SYDVKM. The CDR3 here is CASGDGGYSYEQYF. The CDR3 nucleotides read TGTGCCAGTGGTGATGGGGGCTACTCCTACGAGCAGTACTTC.

This clonotype was detected a few times. The V gene is TRBV28, the J gene TRBJ2-7; tentatively, D is TRBD1 or TRBD2 (7 bases each). This CDR3 has 15 amino acids. V gave up 6 bases and J gave up 3 bases, with 18 bases separating them. The germline V gene encodes CDR1 MDHEN and CDR2 SYDVKM. The CDR3 DNA is TGTGCCAGCAGACTTAACAGGGGAGGGTACTACGAGCAGTACTTC. Its translation is CASRLNRGGYYEQYF.

The sample holds many counts of this clonotype. V and J are TRBV2 and TRBJ1-1, with D possibly TRBD1 on 5 matching bases. V dropped 6 bases and J dropped 1 base, with 18 bases sitting between them. The V gene's germline CDR1 is SNHLY and CDR2 FYNNEI. The CDR3 spans 16 residues. This chain's CDR3 is CASSLRWGIGNTEAFF. In nucleotides, the CDR3 is TGTGCCAGCAGCCTAAGGTGGGGGATAGGGAACACTGAAGCTTTCTTT.

This clonotype came up many times. V gene TRBV12-3 or TRBV12-4 combines with J gene TRBJ2-4; D remains unclear. V lost 4 bases to trimming and J lost 0 bases, with 7 bases between them. This CDR3 region has 14 residues. CDR3 in amino acids: CASSSYIAKNIQYF. The CDR3 bases are TGTGCCAGCAGTTCGTACATAGCCAAAAACATTCAGTACTTC.

This clonotype showed up just once. The genes are TRBV20-1 and TRBJ1-1; D is possibly TRBD1 (6 bases). V dropped 6 bases and J dropped 0 bases, with 32 bases sitting between them. The germline V gene encodes CDR1 DFQATT and CDR2 SNEGSKA (reference sequence). The CDR3 covers 20 residues. Written as DNA, the CDR3 is TGCAGTGCCCTGTATTGGCAGGGGCCACTCGAGGGTGGATTGAACACTGAAGCTTTCTTT. It is translated as CSALYWQGPLEGGLNTEAFF.

This clonotype was recorded only once. V and J are TRBV6-1 and TRBJ2-1; TRBD1 matches 7 bases. Germline lookup yields CDR1 MNHNS and CDR2 SASEGT. Germline trimming cut 6 bases from V and 5 bases from J; bases unmatched to any gene: 7. This CDR3 region has 14 residues. The CDR3 sequence is CASRPRDRNNEQFF. The CDR3 DNA sequence: TGTGCCAGCAGACCCCGGGACAGAAACAATGAGCAGTTCTTC.